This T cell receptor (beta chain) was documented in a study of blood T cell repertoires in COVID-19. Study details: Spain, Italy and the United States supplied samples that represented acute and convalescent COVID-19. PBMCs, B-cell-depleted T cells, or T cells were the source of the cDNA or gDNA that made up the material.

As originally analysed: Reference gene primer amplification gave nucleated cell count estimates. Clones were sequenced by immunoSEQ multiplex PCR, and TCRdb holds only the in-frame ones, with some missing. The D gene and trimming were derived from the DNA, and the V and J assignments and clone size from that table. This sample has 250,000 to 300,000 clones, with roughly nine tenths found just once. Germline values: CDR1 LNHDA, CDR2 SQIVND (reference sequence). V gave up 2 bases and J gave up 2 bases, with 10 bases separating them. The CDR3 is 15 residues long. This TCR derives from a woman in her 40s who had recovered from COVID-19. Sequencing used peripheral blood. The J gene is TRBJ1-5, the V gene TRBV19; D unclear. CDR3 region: CASSISGQGNQPQHF. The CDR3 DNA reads TGTGCCAGTAGTATAAGCGGGCAGGGCAATCAGCCCCAGCATTTT. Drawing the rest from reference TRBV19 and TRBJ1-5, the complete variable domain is DGGITQSPKYLFRKEGQNVTLSCEQNLNHDAMYWYRQDPGQGLRLIYYSQIVNDFQKGDIAEGYSVSREKKESFPLTVTSAQKNPTAFYLCASSISGQGNQPQHFGDGTRLSIL.